This TCR beta chain is drawn from a study of T cell responses to AZD1222 COVID-19 vaccine. TCRdb's copy holds only in-frame clones and misses some; the assay was immunoSEQ multiplex PCR. The sample contains some 150,000 clones, roughly 92% of which appear only once. The germline gives CDR1 SQVTM, CDR2 ANQGSEA. V gave up 4 bases and J gave up 0 bases, with 13 bases separating them. This CDR3 comprises 15 residues. General study findings and limits: Nearly half of the spike-specific TCRs reportedly recognize variant regions that carry no mutations. AZD1222 recipients seropositive at baseline numbered only six or seven.

To note about this clone: Its antigen remains unidentified.

This sample comprised peripheral blood, obtained on day 0 of AZD1222 vaccination. The TCR sequence derives from an adult in good health. This chain uses TRBV29-1 with TRBJ1-5, with a tentative D call TRBD1 (5 bases). CDR3 DNA: TGCAGCGTTGCTTTCGGGGCAGATAGCAATCAGCCCCAGCATTTT. It specifies CSVAFGADSNQPQHF.